This T cell receptor (beta chain) was sequenced in a study of blood T cell repertoires in COVID-19. Whole-study context: T cells, B-cell-depleted T cells, or PBMCs supplied cDNA or gDNA.

Only in-frame clones appear in the TCRdb table, and some are missing; sequencing was by immunoSEQ multiplex PCR. The sample consists of more than 80,000 clones, approximately 88% of them appearing once. V gave up 1 base and J gave up 0 bases; unmatched junction bases: 10. The germline gives CDR1 SGDLS, CDR2 YYNGEE. The CDR3 runs 17 residues. The genes are TRBV9 and TRBJ2-7; 7 nucleotides agree with TRBD1. Input material: peripheral blood. The sequence was collected from a man older than 75 with acute or convalescent COVID-19. DNA of the CDR3: TGTGCCAGCAGCGTATCCGATTTACAGGGGAGCTCCTACGAGCAGTACTTC. Encoded protein: CASSVSDLQGSSYEQYF.